Following are 8 T cell receptor beta chains from one sample sequenced in a study of naive and memory T cell subsets. Two oligonucleotides, mixed equimolar, formed the beta constant-region primer covering TRBC1 and TRBC2. TCRdb independently ran MiXCR on the UMI-ligation and nested PCR reads; one entry per CDR3 protein. Of over 75,000 distinct CDR3 sequences in the sample, around 13% are singletons; the top ten hold 0.75% to 0.95%. Material for sequencing was central memory CD4+ T cells from blood. All receptors come from a human donor in good health.

V usage is TRBV5-5 and J usage is TRBJ1-1; D ambiguous. This CDR3 has 12 residues. V was cut by 1 base and J by 5 bases, with 6 bases left in between. Germline-derived CDR1 and CDR2 are SGHKS and YYEKEE (reference sequence). CDR3: CASSLFSTEAFF. CDR3 nucleotide sequence: TGTGCCAGCAGCTTGTTTAGTACTGAAGCTTTCTTT.

There are many counts of this clonotype. CDR3 in DNA: TGCAGTGCCCGTCGGCAGGGGCGCTACGAGCAGTACTTC. It translates to CSARRQGRYEQYF. This chain uses TRBV20-1 with TRBJ2-7; possibly TRBD1 for D (6 bases). Between the trimmed V and J ends, which lost 6 bases and 3 bases, there was a span of 15 bases. The CDR3 is made up of 13 amino acids. Germline V gives CDR1 DFQATT, CDR2 SNEGSKA (reference sequence).

The chain employs TRBV18 and TRBJ2-7, with 9 nucleotides matching TRBD1. V lost 5 bases, J lost 7 bases, and 12 bases stayed unmatched. This CDR3 comprises 15 residues. Germline values: CDR1 KGHSH, CDR2 LQKENI. Here the CDR3 DNA reads TGTGCCAGCTCAATTTCCGGGACAGGGATCCTAGAGCAGTACTTC. Translating it yields CASSISGTGILEQYF.

This chain connects TRBV12-3 or TRBV12-4 to TRBJ1-1; no clear D. This CDR3 spans 13 amino acids. Trimming pared 3 bases from V and 4 bases from J, leaving 9 bases between. The CDR3 DNA follows: TGTGCCAGCAGTTTCTCCCAAGGCACTGAAGCTTTCTTT. Its protein product is CASSFSQGTEAFF.

The chain uses TRBV7-6 and TRBJ2-1; D could derive from TRBD1 or TRBD2 (5 bases each). There are 15 residues in the CDR3. The V gene's germline CDR1 is SGHVS and CDR2 FNYEAQ. The V end lost 4 bases, the J end lost 4 bases, and 14 bases lay between the germline ends. CDR3 sequence (DNA): TGTGCCAGCAGCTATGAGGGGATGGGATACAATGAGCAGTTCTTC. This codes for CASSYEGMGYNEQFF.

This chain connects TRBV25-1 to TRBJ2-6, with D tentatively TRBD1 (6 bases). Germline V lookup: CDR1 MGHDK, CDR2 SYGVNS. V was trimmed by 3 bases and J by 2 bases, leaving 8 bases between them. The CDR3 totals 15 residues. CDR3 DNA: TGTGCCAGCAGTGATTCAGGGGCTGGGGCCAACGTCCTGACTTTC. Protein: CASSDSGAGANVLTF.

This clonotype was recorded many times. CDR3 amino acids: CATTNSGSYLGGRNEQFF. CDR3 coding DNA: TGTGCCACCACAAATAGCGGGAGTTATCTGGGGGGCAGGAATGAGCAGTTCTTC. V is TRBV11-2 and J is TRBJ2-1; 9 nucleotides align to TRBD2. The CDR3 length is 18 residues. Germline loops: CDR1 SGHAT, CDR2 FQNNGV. Trimming removed 10 bases from V and 7 bases from J; junction bases left unmatched: 23.

The V and J genes are TRBV11-2 and TRBJ1-2, with 11 bases fitting TRBD1. CDR3 length equals 16 residues. Per germline, CDR1 SGHAT and CDR2 FQNNGV. The J segment lost 6 bases and the V segment lost 0 bases, leaving 6 bases of the junction unmatched. The CDR3 loop reads CASSLDLGTGGDGYTF. The CDR3 coding sequence is TGTGCCAGCAGCTTAGATCTGGGGACAGGGGGAGATGGCTACACCTTC.